The 12 T cell receptor beta chains presented below share a single source sample, sequenced in a study of cytomegalovirus exposure and HLA in healthy donors. Amplification used 60 Vbeta primers and 13 Jbeta primers. Here immunoSEQ multiplex PCR was the method, and the copy in TCRdb shows in-frame clones only, minus some. The table includes about 200,000 clones, around 86% detected once. Source material: PBMCs. The source is a woman in her forties or fifties in good health and CMV-seropositive.

This clone was observed once. V is TRBV18 and J is TRBJ2-3; D is unresolved. CDR3 length equals 13 residues. V shed 1 base and J shed 4 bases, with 6 bases lying between them. The germline V gene has CDR1 KGHSH and CDR2 LQKENI. CDR3: CASSPRQADTQYF. CDR3 nucleotides: TGTGCCAGCTCACCACGTCAGGCAGATACGCAGTATTTT.

The sample holds a few counts of this clone. The chain has TRBV10-2 and TRBJ2-3, with no clear D. Germline CDR1 WSHSY, CDR2 SAAADI. Trimming pared 7 bases from V and 4 bases from J, leaving 12 bases between. This CDR3 region has 13 residues. The CDR3 spells CASKSRSSDTQYF. DNA of the CDR3: TGCGCCAGCAAAAGCCGATCCTCAGATACGCAGTATTTT.

This chain connects TRBV18 to TRBJ2-1; 7 nucleotides line up with TRBD1. Looked up from germline, CDR1 is KGHSH and CDR2 is LQKENI. Trimming took 3 bases from V and 1 from J; bases not matched to a gene: 6. CDR3 size: 16 residues. The CDR3: CASSPAQGLSYNEQFF. DNA for the CDR3: TGTGCCAGCTCACCGGCACAGGGGTTATCCTACAATGAGCAGTTCTTC. Full variable domain (missing parts from reference TRBV18 and TRBJ2-1): NAGVMQNPRHLVRRRGQEARLRCSPMKGHSHVYWYRQLPEEGLKFMVYLQKENIIDESGMPKERFSAEFPKEGPSILRIQQVVRGDSAAYFCASSPAQGLSYNEQFFGPGTRLTVL.

On this clone itself: The junction shows a germline mismatch at one end, possibly a read error. The genes are TRBV28 and TRBJ2-4; 8 bases map to TRBD2. Germline CDR1 and CDR2: MDHEN and SYDVKM. The CDR3 totals 17 residues. The CDR3 loop reads CASSLGTRFITKNSQYF. The CDR3 DNA reads TGTGCCAGCAGTTTGGGGACTAGATTTATAACCAAAAACAGTCAGTACTTC. The variable domain in full, with the rest retrieved from reference TRBV28 and TRBJ2-4, is DVKVTQSSRYLVKRTGEKVFLECVQDMDHENMFWYRQDPGLGLRLIYFSYDVKMKEKGDIPEGYSVSREKKERFSLILESASTNQTSMYLCASSLGTRFITKNSQYFGAGTRLSVL.

The chain carries TRBV18 and TRBJ1-4, with D maybe TRBD1 (5 bases). Per germline, CDR1 KGHSH and CDR2 LQKENI. V was pared by 0 bases and J by 14 bases, with 19 bases between. This CDR3 spans 15 amino acids. The CDR3 DNA sequence: TGTGCCAGCTCACCACCGGGTAGGGGCCCCGGAGGGCTGTTTTTT. It translates to CASSPPGRGPGGLFF.

This sequence joins TRBV2 and TRBJ2-2, with a weak D call TRBD1 (6 bases). This CDR3 is built from 15 residues. Germline-derived CDR1 and CDR2 are SNHLY and FYNNEI. Between the trimmed V and J ends, which lost 5 bases and 1 base, there was a span of 11 bases. CDR3 region: CASSPDRLNTGELFF. CDR3 bases: TGTGCCAGCAGTCCAGACAGGCTGAACACCGGGGAGCTGTTTTTT. The complete variable domain, with remaining parts taken from reference TRBV2 and TRBJ2-2, reads EPEVTQTPSHQVTQMGQEVILRCVPISNHLYFYWYRQILGQKVEFLVSFYNNEISEKSEIFDDQFSVERPDGSNFTLKIRSTKLEDSAMYFCASSPDRLNTGELFFGEGSRLTVL.

The rearrangement uses TRBV7-9 and TRBJ1-1; 9 bases agree with TRBD1. Germline V gene sequence: CDR1 SEHNR, CDR2 FQNEAQ (reference sequence). V shed 1 base and J 6 bases; nucleotides not matched to a gene: 3. The CDR3 contains 14 residues. The CDR3: CASSLGDRAAEAFF. The CDR3 nucleotides are TGTGCCAGCAGCTTAGGGGACAGGGCTGCTGAAGCTTTCTTT.

This chain uses TRBV7-8 with TRBJ2-2; unclear D gene. Germline CDR1 SGHVS, CDR2 FQNEAQ. There are 13 residues in the CDR3. Trimming took 2 bases from V and 6 from J, leaving 7 bases between them. DNA of the CDR3: TGTGCCAGCAGCTTACTAGTGGCCGGGGAGCTGTTTTTT. It encodes CASSLLVAGELFF.

The V and J genes are TRBV6-6 and TRBJ1-3; unclear D gene. Germline lookup yields CDR1 MNHNY and CDR2 SVGAGI (reference sequence). Trimming cost V 5 bases and J 0 bases, with 11 bases left between them. This CDR3 is built from 15 residues. CDR3 loop: CASSHPSSSGNTIYF. The CDR3 DNA sequence: TGTGCCAGCAGTCACCCGTCCAGCTCTGGAAACACCATATATTTT.

The chain combines TRBV7-2 with TRBJ1-2, with 7 bases that match TRBD1. The trim removed 1 base at V and 6 bases at J, leaving 5 bases unmatched. The length of the CDR3 is 14 residues. The germline V gene encodes CDR1 SGHTA and CDR2 FQGNSA. In DNA, the CDR3 is TGTGCCAGCAGCTTAGAGACAGGGAAGGATGGCTACACCTTC. Its translation: CASSLETGKDGYTF.

This clone was counted only a few times. In nucleotides, the CDR3 is TGTGCCAGCAGCTTAGCGGGGAGCACCGGGGAGCTGTTTTTT. Encoded protein: CASSLAGSTGELFF. The rearrangement uses TRBV7-9 and TRBJ2-2, with D perhaps matching TRBD2 (5 bases). The CDR3 spans 14 residues. The V gene's germline CDR1 is SEHNR and CDR2 FQNEAQ (reference sequence). With 0 bases removed from V and 4 bases from J, the gap between germline ends came to 6 bases.

Concerning this clone: One end of the junction does not line up with germline, which may come from a read error. The CDR3 sequence is CSVEDYGQLAKNSQYF. The CDR3 region has the DNA TGCAGCGTTGAAGATTACGGACAGCTAGCCAAAAACAGTCAGTACTTC. The chain links TRBV29-1 to TRBJ2-4; D might be TRBD1 (6 bases). CDR3 size: 16 residues. Germline V CDR1 and CDR2: SQVTM, ANQGSEA.